This entry describes one TCR beta chain. Its antigen is unknown. Germline values: CDR1 MNHEY, CDR2 SVGAGI. The CDR3 runs 14 residues. V lost 0 bases and J 0 bases, leaving 6 bases between the germline ends. The patients' disease, urothelial carcinoma, was locally advanced or metastatic. These data originate in a study of PD-L1 blockade in urothelial cancer. Study outcomes and limitations: By 3 weeks, tumor-associated blood clones had expanded more in durable-benefit patients.

PCRs each included synthetic TCR analog templates spiked in. Clones were sequenced by immunoSEQ multiplex PCR, and TCRdb holds only the in-frame ones, with some missing. In the table there are about 100,000 clones, around 82% of which are singletons. Sample: PBMCs, taken around atezolizumab (anti-PD-L1) treatment. The chain recombines TRBV6-5 with TRBJ2-7; D unclear. The sequence came from a man in his forties or fifties with urothelial cancer. CDR3 loop: CASSYSRSSYEQYF. For the CDR3, the DNA is TGTGCCAGCAGTTACTCCCGGAGCTCCTACGAGCAGTACTTC.